Each of the 26 T cell receptor beta chains below was sequenced from the same sample in a study of chemoradiotherapy in HPV16-positive cancers. Libraries were prepared by immunoSEQ multiplex PCR; TCRdb keeps only in-frame clonotypes and omits some of them. This sample has some 27,000 clones, with just over 90% found just once. The material was blood, obtained from a patient who underwent chemoradiotherapy. These receptors all come from a human donor with HPV-associated anogenital cancer.

The rearrangement joins TRBV9 to TRBJ2-7; unclear D gene. The V and J ends lost 0 bases and 1 base respectively, with 8 bases between them. Germline loops: CDR1 SGDLS, CDR2 YYNGEE. This CDR3 is built from 14 residues. The CDR3 coding sequence is TGTGCCAGCAGCGTAGGCGACATTTCCTACGAGCAGTACTTC. It translates to CASSVGDISYEQYF. The full variable domain, rest sourced from reference TRBV9 and TRBJ2-7, is DSGVTQTPKHLITATGQRVTLRCSPRSGDLSVYWYQQSLDQGLQFLIQYYNGEERAKGNILERFSAQQFPDLHSELNLSSLELGDSALYFCASSVGDISYEQYFGPGTRLTVT.

The chain couples TRBV11-1 to TRBJ1-3; the match to TRBD1 covers 7 bases. The CDR3 totals 16 residues. Germline lookup yields CDR1 SGHAT and CDR2 FQDESV (reference sequence). The J segment lost 4 bases and the V segment lost 5 bases, leaving 11 bases of the junction unmatched. The CDR3 nucleotides are TGTGCCAGCAGCACGGTAAGGGGGCTGAAAGGAAACACCATATATTTT. It translates to CASSTVRGLKGNTIYF. The full variable domain, in which reference TRBV11-1 and TRBJ1-3 provide the parts outside the CDR3, is EAEVAQSPRYKITEKSQAVAFWCDPISGHATLYWYRQILGQGPELLVQFQDESVVDDSQLPKDRFSAERLKGVDSTLKIQPAELGDSAMYLCASSTVRGLKGNTIYFGEGSWLTVV.

The chain links TRBV7-2 to TRBJ1-1; D is perhaps TRBD1 (5 bases). The CDR3 has 15 residues. The V end was cut by 1 base, the J end by 0 bases, with 9 bases between. CDR1 is SGHTA and CDR2 is FQGNSA in the germline V gene. The CDR3 loop is CASSLGPGLNTEAFF. Written as DNA, the CDR3 is TGTGCCAGCAGCTTAGGGCCGGGACTGAACACTGAAGCTTTCTTT. The full variable domain, rest sourced from reference TRBV7-2 and TRBJ1-1, is GAGVSQSPSNKVTEKGKDVELRCDPISGHTALYWYRQSLGQGLEFLIYFQGNSAPDKSGLPSDRFSAERTGGSVSTLTIQRTQQEDSAVYLCASSLGPGLNTEAFFGQGTRLTVV.

The rearrangement joins TRBV5-6 to TRBJ2-2; tentatively, D is TRBD1 (6 bases). This CDR3 is 15 amino acids long. Trimming took off 6 bases at V and 4 bases at J, with 16 bases between the two ends. Germline CDR1 reads SGHDT; CDR2 reads YYEEEE. DNA of the CDR3: TGTGCCAGCAAAGTGTGGGACATTAGCACCGGGGAGCTGTTTTTT. Its protein is CASKVWDISTGELFF.

This clone was observed a single time. This chain links TRBV6-5 with TRBJ1-5, with D possibly TRBD1 on 6 matching bases. Per germline, CDR1 MNHEY and CDR2 SVGAGI. V gave up 0 bases and J gave up 7 bases, with 13 bases separating them. The CDR3 consists of 15 residues. DNA for the CDR3: TGTGCCAGCAGTTACTCTAGGGGGAGCGGGCAGCCCCAGCATTTT. Residues: CASSYSRGSGQPQHF.

This chain uses TRBV5-6 with TRBJ2-6; no reliable D call. The V gene's germline CDR1 is SGHDT and CDR2 YYEEEE. The CDR3 has 15 residues. Trimming shortened V by 0 bases and J by 1 base, and 5 bases separated the two germline ends. For the CDR3, the DNA is TGTGCCAGCAGCTTGGAGGTGTCTGGGGCCAACGTCCTGACTTTC. It specifies CASSLEVSGANVLTF.

The rearrangement joins TRBV5-1 to TRBJ1-1; D unresolved. The CDR3 is made up of 16 amino acids. Germline lookup yields CDR1 SGHRS and CDR2 YFSETQ. The V end lost 0 bases, the J end lost 1 base, and 13 bases lay between the germline ends. CDR3 in DNA: TGCGCCAGCAGCTTGGCCCCAGGCGGATCGAACACTGAAGCTTTCTTT. It encodes CASSLAPGGSNTEAFF. The full variable domain, completed using reference TRBV5-1 and TRBJ1-1, is KAGVTQTPRYLIKTRGQQVTLSCSPISGHRSVSWYQQTPGQGLQFLFEYFSETQRNKGNFPGRFSGRQFSNSRSEMNVSTLELGDSALYLCASSLAPGGSNTEAFFGQGTRLTVV.

The rearrangement uses TRBV5-1 and TRBJ1-2, with TRBD1 as a possible D gene (5 bases). Trimming stripped 4 bases from V and 0 bases from J, with 10 bases between. This CDR3 is built from 14 residues. Per the germline V gene, CDR1 is SGHRS and CDR2 is YFSETQ. The CDR3: CASSPGTANYGYTF. The CDR3 region has the DNA TGCGCCAGCAGCCCCGGGACCGCTAACTATGGCTACACCTTC.

This clone has only a few counts. The CDR3 DNA sequence: TGTGCCAGCAGCTTCCCCTACACTAACACTGAAGCTTTCTTT. Residues: CASSFPYTNTEAFF. This sequence joins TRBV5-4 and TRBJ1-1; D remains ambiguous. The V end was cut by 2 bases, the J end by 2 bases, with 10 bases between. This CDR3 contains 14 residues. The V gene's germline CDR1 is SGHNT and CDR2 YYREEE (reference sequence).

The genes are TRBV5-1 and TRBJ2-5; possibly TRBD2 for D (6 bases). CDR3 length equals 15 residues. Germline-derived CDR1 and CDR2 are SGHRS and YFSETQ. Trimming shortened V by 2 bases and J by 10 bases, and 21 bases separated the two germline ends. The CDR3 DNA reads TGCGCCAGCAGCTTTGAGGTCGGGGGAAAGGGAGACCAGTACTTC. Encoded protein: CASSFEVGGKGDQYF.

This clone was detected once. The chain is built from TRBV5-4 and TRBJ2-7; 9 bases are shared with TRBD1. The germline gives CDR1 SGHNT, CDR2 YYREEE (reference sequence). The J segment lost 5 bases and the V segment lost 0 bases, leaving 0 bases of the junction unmatched. The CDR3 has 13 amino acids. The CDR3: CASSLGQGDEQYF. In DNA form, the CDR3 reads TGTGCCAGCAGCTTGGGACAGGGGGACGAGCAGTACTTC.

This sequence joins TRBV7-9 and TRBJ2-1; D uncertain. The ends were cut back, 5 bases at V and 2 bases at J, with 22 bases in the middle. The CDR3 is 18 residues long. Germline lookup yields CDR1 SEHNR and CDR2 FQNEAQ (reference sequence). The CDR3 sequence is CASSPLGYDLGPYNEQFF. CDR3 DNA sequence: TGTGCCAGCAGCCCATTGGGTTACGACCTAGGGCCCTACAATGAGCAGTTCTTC.

This chain uses TRBV15 with TRBJ2-2; D is uncertain. CDR3 length: 12 residues. Germline V gene sequence: CDR1 LNHNV, CDR2 YYDKDF (reference sequence). V lost 2 bases and J lost 6, with 4 bases in between. The CDR3 loop reads CATSRPSGELFF. DNA for the CDR3: TGTGCCACCAGCAGACCGTCCGGGGAGCTGTTTTTT.

The chain joins TRBV7-2 to TRBJ2-5, with D possibly matching TRBD1 (5 bases). The CDR3 sequence is 14 residues long. V was shortened by 5 bases and J by 2 bases, with 12 bases between the two germline ends. The germline V gene has CDR1 SGHTA and CDR2 FQGNSA. The CDR3 sequence: CASSQSRVQETQYF. As DNA, the CDR3 is TGTGCCAGCAGCCAAAGCAGGGTTCAAGAGACCCAGTACTTC.

DNA of the CDR3: TGTGCCTGGAGTCTAACAGGCCCCGGGTTAAGGGGCTACACCTTC. Encoded protein: CAWSLTGPGLRGYTF. The J gene is TRBJ1-2, the V gene TRBV30; weak D call: TRBD1 (5 bases). The CDR3 has 15 residues. V was trimmed by 2 bases and J by 8 bases, leaving 21 bases between them. Germline CDR1 reads GTSNPN; CDR2 reads SVGIG (reference sequence).

This CDR3 reads CSVEMGSSLNGELFF. The CDR3, as DNA: TGCAGCGTTGAAATGGGGAGTAGTCTAAACGGGGAGCTGTTTTTT. The rearrangement links TRBV29-1 to TRBJ2-2, with a tentative D call TRBD2 (5 bases). The CDR3 length is 15 residues. Trimming removed 2 bases at V and 7 bases at J, with 17 bases between. Germline V gene lookup returns CDR1 SQVTM and CDR2 ANQGSEA.

The genes are TRBV18 and TRBJ1-5; 9 bases align to TRBD1. The trim removed 6 bases at V and 5 bases at J, leaving 5 bases unmatched. Germline V gives CDR1 KGHSH, CDR2 LQKENI. This CDR3 region has 14 residues. The chain's CDR3 is CASSLRQGDQPQHF. In DNA form, the CDR3 reads TGTGCCAGCTCTCTTCGACAGGGGGATCAGCCCCAGCATTTT.

The V and J genes are TRBV19 and TRBJ1-1; D might be TRBD1 (5 bases). Germline CDR1 LNHDA, CDR2 SQIVND (reference sequence). Deletions cut 9 bases from V and 7 bases from J, with 21 bases between. This CDR3 contains 14 residues. The CDR3 DNA reads TGTGCCAGCAGACAGTCGTACTGGGGGGGTGAAGCTTTCTTT. Amino acids: CASRQSYWGGEAFF. Using reference TRBV19 and TRBJ1-1 for the parts outside the CDR3, the full variable domain is DGGITQSPKYLFRKEGQNVTLSCEQNLNHDAMYWYRQDPGQGLRLIYYSQIVNDFQKGDIAEGYSVSREKKESFPLTVTSAQKNPTAFYLCASRQSYWGGEAFFGQGTRLTVV.

V usage is TRBV7-9 and J usage is TRBJ2-3, with 7 bases lining up with TRBD2. J was trimmed by 2 bases and V by 0 bases; bases with no gene match: 2. From germline, CDR1 is SEHNR and CDR2 FQNEAQ (reference sequence). The CDR3 length is 15 residues. CDR3 bases: TGTGCCAGCAGCTTAGCCCTAGCGGTCACAGATACGCAGTATTTT. The encoded protein is CASSLALAVTDTQYF.

This clone occurred a few times. This rearrangement joins TRBV13 to TRBJ2-5; 10 bases are a match to TRBD1. Germline lookup yields CDR1 PRHDT and CDR2 FYEKMQ (reference sequence). Unmatched junction bases numbered 4, after V lost 5 bases and J lost 4 bases. This CDR3 is built from 14 residues. The CDR3 nucleotides are TGTGCCAGCAGCGCGAGACAGGGGGCAGAGACCCAGTACTTC. Its translation is CASSARQGAETQYF.

The rearrangement uses TRBV18 and TRBJ2-5; D not resolved. Trimming removed 2 bases at V and 1 base at J, with 8 bases between. CDR1 KGHSH and CDR2 LQKENI come from the germline V gene. The CDR3 covers 14 residues. CDR3 sequence: CASSPAGSQETQYF. The DNA for the CDR3 is TGTGCCAGCTCACCAGCCGGCTCCCAAGAGACCCAGTACTTC.

The chain carries TRBV4-1 and TRBJ2-1, with 9 bases identical to TRBD2. The CDR3 is made up of 15 amino acids. V shed 5 bases and J 4 bases; nucleotides not matched to a gene: 6. Germline CDR1 is MGHRA and CDR2 is YSYEKL. This chain's CDR3 is CASSFRLAVYNEQFF. CDR3 nucleotide sequence: TGCGCCAGCAGCTTCCGACTAGCGGTTTACAATGAGCAGTTCTTC.

The chain uses TRBV10-3 and TRBJ1-4; D is unresolved. V lost 6 bases and J 6 bases, leaving 11 bases between the germline ends. CDR1 is ENHRY and CDR2 is SYGVKD in the germline V gene. This CDR3 spans 13 amino acids. CDR3 sequence: CAISQMGDEKLFF. The DNA of the CDR3 is TGTGCCATCAGCCAGATGGGCGATGAAAAACTGTTTTTT.

The CDR3 DNA reads as TGTGCCAGCAGCGTAGGCGGGGGGGCCAATGAGCAGTTCTTC. The encoded protein is CASSVGGGANEQFF. This chain joins TRBV9 and TRBJ2-1, with 9 bases aligning to TRBD2. The V segment lost 0 bases and the J segment 6 bases; nucleotides outside the gene matches: 1. Germline CDR1 SGDLS, CDR2 YYNGEE. CDR3 length: 14 amino acids.

The J gene is TRBJ2-1, the V gene TRBV2; possible D gene TRBD1, 5 bases. The germline V gene encodes CDR1 SNHLY and CDR2 FYNNEI. The V and J ends lost 7 bases and 6 bases respectively, with 10 bases between them. The CDR3 extends over 12 amino acids. CDR3 protein: CASTRVPNEQFF. The CDR3 DNA sequence: TGTGCCAGCACCAGGGTCCCCAATGAGCAGTTCTTC.

The V call is TRBV7-9, the J call TRBJ2-6; perhaps TRBD2 as D (5 bases). Trimming shortened V by 7 bases and J by 2 bases, and 9 bases separated the two germline ends. The germline V gene encodes CDR1 SEHNR and CDR2 FQNEAQ (reference sequence). This CDR3 spans 14 amino acids. The CDR3 loop is CASKIGAGANVLTF. The DNA of the CDR3 is TGTGCCAGCAAGATCGGGGCTGGGGCCAACGTCCTGACTTTC. Complete variable domain (other parts from reference TRBV7-9 and TRBJ2-6): DTGVSQNPRHKITKRGQNVTFRCDPISEHNRLYWYRQTLGQGPEFLTYFQNEAQLEKSRLLSDRFSAERPKGSFSTLEIQRTEQGDSAMYLCASKIGAGANVLTFGAGSRLTVL.